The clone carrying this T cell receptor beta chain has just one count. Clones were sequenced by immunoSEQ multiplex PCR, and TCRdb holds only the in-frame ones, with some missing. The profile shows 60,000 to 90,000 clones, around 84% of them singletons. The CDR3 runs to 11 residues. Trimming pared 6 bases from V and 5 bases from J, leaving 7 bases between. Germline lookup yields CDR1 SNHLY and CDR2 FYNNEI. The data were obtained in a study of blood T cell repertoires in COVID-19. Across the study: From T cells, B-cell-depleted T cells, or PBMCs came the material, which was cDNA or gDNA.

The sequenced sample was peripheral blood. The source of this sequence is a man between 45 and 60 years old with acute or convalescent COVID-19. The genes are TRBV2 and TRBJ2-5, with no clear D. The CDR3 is CASRTLETQYF. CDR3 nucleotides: TGTGCCAGCAGGACTTTGGAGACCCAGTACTTC.